Listed below are T cell receptor beta chains from one sample, sequenced in a study of shared clonotypes between healthy human individuals. Sequenced by immunoSEQ multiplex PCR; TCRdb stores in-frame clones only, minus some. The sample yields about 490,000 clones, 81% seen once. Sequencing input: PBMCs. The receptors originated from a middle-aged woman in good health. Some clones in this sample may be carry-over from other donors' samples. CDR3s include the opening cysteine and the closing phenylalanine or tryptophan. A D gene is named only where the DNA matches it firmly. Some rows mark clone size as missing; the rest say once, few, many or name a class of expanded clone.

TRBJ1-4 NA TRBV5-1 NA CASSFFPNEKLFF TGCGCCAGCAGCTTTTTCCCGAATGAAAAACTGTTTTTT
TRBJ2-7 NA TRBV5-1 TRBD2 CASSLAESGLADEQYF TGCGCCAGCAGCTTGGCCGAATCGGGACTAGCGGACGAGCAGTACTTC
TRBJ2-2 NA TRBV7-8 NA CASSLAQGRLAGELFF TGTGCCAGCAGCTTAGCCCAGGGGAGGTTGGCCGGGGAGCTGTTTTTT
TRBJ2-7 NA TRBV27 NA CASSLTQEDEQYF TGTGCCAGCAGCCTAACTCAAGAAGACGAGCAGTACTTC
TRBJ2-3 NA TRBV5-4 NA CASSLFRGAGTDTQYF TGTGCCAGCAGCTTATTCCGGGGGGCGGGCACAGATACGCAGTATTTT
TRBJ2-7 NA TRBV20-1 NA CSAWTPVEQYF TGCAGTGCTTGGACGCCAGTCGAGCAGTACTTC
TRBJ1-1 NA TRBV7-2 NA CASSLVRGASGTEAFF TGTGCCAGCAGCTTAGTGCGGGGGGCTTCGGGCACTGAAGCTTTCTTT
TRBJ1-3 NA TRBV7-9 NA CASSRGGQTIGNTIYF TGTGCCAGCAGCCGCGGGGGGCAGACTATCGGAAACACCATATATTTT
TRBJ1-4 NA TRBV2 NA CASQRTGAKLFF TGTGCCAGCCAACGGACCGGTGCTAAACTGTTTTTT
TRBJ1-1 NA TRBV19 TRBD1 CASSTLDRGSTEAFF TGTGCCAGTAGTACACTGGACAGGGGATCCACTGAAGCTTTCTTT
TRBJ2-7 once TRBV5-4 TRBD1 CASSSGTGFYEQYF TGTGCCAGCAGCTCCGGGACAGGGTTCTACGAGCAGTACTTC
TRBJ1-4 NA TRBV10-2 NA CASRLGGMGEKLFF TGCGCCAGCAGGCTCGGGGGGATGGGTGAAAAACTGTTTTTT